This TCR beta chain was captured by sequencing in a study of shared clonotypes between healthy human individuals. On the study more broadly: In total, the donors were a couple of women and a few men aged 18 to 49. Study-wide points: Rarefaction showed sorted-subset sequencing was incomplete despite large depth. Relative to their counterparts shared across all four donors, non-shared clonotypes exhibited diminished generation probabilities.

Worth noting for this clone: As yet, its antigen is unknown.

Here immunoSEQ multiplex PCR was the method, and the copy in TCRdb shows in-frame clones only, minus some. The sample yields some 1.5 million clones, under 99% seen once. Deletions cut 4 bases from V and 5 bases from J, with 17 bases between. The germline gives CDR1 SGHDN, CDR2 FVKESK. This CDR3 comprises 15 residues. The TCR sequence derives from a man aged 25 to 40 in good health. Sequencing used naive CD4+ T cells sorted from blood. Subset described: CD45RA+ positively selected. The chain combines TRBV14 with TRBJ1-2; D perhaps matches TRBD1 (5 bases). CDR3 DNA sequence: TGTGCCAGCAGCCTCGGGACGACGGGCATATATGGCTACACCTTC. It specifies CASSLGTTGIYGYTF.